These 13 T cell receptor beta chains came from one sample sequenced in a study of blood T cell repertoires in COVID-19. Here immunoSEQ multiplex PCR was the method, and the copy in TCRdb shows in-frame clones only, minus some. The table shows about 120,000 clones, with 87% occurring only once. The sequencing sample was made of peripheral blood. The receptor source for this set is a woman aged 70-85 years with acute or convalescent COVID-19.

The chain combines TRBV5-5 with TRBJ2-7; D is unresolved. V lost 0 bases and J 9 bases, leaving 10 bases between the germline ends. CDR1 SGHKS and CDR2 YYEKEE come from the germline V gene (reference sequence). The CDR3 covers 12 residues. In DNA form, the CDR3 reads TGTGCCAGCAGCTTGGCGCTGAACGGGCAGTACTTC. It codes for CASSLALNGQYF.

The chain links TRBV30 to TRBJ1-6; 7 nucleotides match TRBD1. CDR3 length equals 13 residues. Germline lookup yields CDR1 GTSNPN and CDR2 SVGIG (reference sequence). J lost 6 bases, V lost 6 bases, and 5 bases had no gene match. CDR3 amino acids: CACQGQSNSPLHF. The CDR3 DNA reads as TGTGCCTGCCAGGGACAGAGTAATTCACCCCTCCACTTT.

The chain employs TRBV19 and TRBJ1-5; the D gene is possibly TRBD1 (6 bases). Trimming stripped 5 bases from V and 7 bases from J, with 12 bases between. Germline lookup yields CDR1 LNHDA and CDR2 SQIVND (reference sequence). This CDR3 spans 13 amino acids. The CDR3 sequence: CASSPGGGQPQHF. The CDR3 DNA sequence: TGTGCCAGTAGTCCGGGCGGGGGCCAGCCCCAGCATTTT.

This rearrangement joins TRBV5-4 to TRBJ1-1, with 10 bases identical to TRBD1. V lost 4 bases to trimming and J lost 1 base; unmatched junction nucleotides: 4. This CDR3 has 15 amino acids. Germline CDR1 SGHNT, CDR2 YYREEE (reference sequence). The CDR3 loop is CASSRDRGGNTEAFF. The CDR3 nucleotides read TGTGCCAGCAGCCGGGACAGGGGTGGGAACACTGAAGCTTTCTTT.

This rearrangement joins TRBV19 to TRBJ1-2; perhaps TRBD1 as D (5 bases). The CDR3 is 15 residues long. The ends were cut back, 3 bases at V and 2 bases at J, with 13 bases in the middle. Germline V gene data show CDR1 as LNHDA and CDR2 as SQIVND (reference sequence). In nucleotides, the CDR3 is TGTGCCAGTAGTATTCGTCCAGACAGCAACTATGGCTACACCTTC. Translating it yields CASSIRPDSNYGYTF.

CDR3 sequence reads: CASSLGDFTGIEAFF. The CDR3, as DNA: TGTGCCAGCAGCTTAGGGGATTTCACAGGGATAGAAGCTTTCTTT. The chain uses TRBV7-2 and TRBJ1-1; possible D gene TRBD1, 6 bases. The CDR3 is made up of 15 amino acids. In germline, CDR1 is SGHTA, CDR2 FQGNSA. The V gene lost 1 base and the J gene lost 8 bases, with 17 bases spanning the gap.

The V gene is TRBV24-1, the J gene TRBJ2-3; 8 nucleotides line up with TRBD2. The ends lost 5 bases at V and 0 bases at J; junction bases unmatched: 3. Germline CDR1 KGHDR, CDR2 SFDVKD. The CDR3 has 15 residues. CDR3 region: CATSAGGVSTDTQYF. CDR3 DNA: TGTGCCACCAGTGCGGGAGGGGTGAGCACAGATACGCAGTATTTT.

The chain couples TRBV6-1 to TRBJ1-2, with 7 bases lining up with TRBD1. Per germline, CDR1 MNHNS and CDR2 SASEGT. The ends lost 6 bases at V and 7 bases at J; junction bases unmatched: 20. The CDR3 sequence is 17 residues long. For the CDR3, the DNA is TGTGCCAGCAGGGAACAGGGGCCCCGACCTTTAGGCGGTGGCTACACCTTC. Residues: CASREQGPRPLGGGYTF.

The chain employs TRBV12-3 or TRBV12-4 and TRBJ1-2, with unresolved D. The CDR3 loop spans 12 amino acids. Deletions cut 5 bases from V and 3 bases from J, with 7 bases between. The CDR3 reads CASSQTDYGYTF. CDR3 sequence (DNA): TGTGCCAGCAGTCAGACTGACTATGGCTACACCTTC.

This rearrangement joins TRBV3-1 (or the pseudogene TRBV3-2) to TRBJ2-3, with 11 bases identical to TRBD2. This CDR3 is built from 15 residues. V lost 4 bases, J lost 3 bases, and 3 bases stayed unmatched. Looked up from germline, CDR1 is LGHDT and CDR2 is YNNKEL (reference sequence). Written as DNA, the CDR3 is TGTGCCAGCAGCCCCATAGCGGGGGGGACAGATACGCAGTATTTT. Amino acid sequence: CASSPIAGGTDTQYF.

This chain links TRBV13 with TRBJ2-3; D perhaps matches TRBD2 (5 bases). This CDR3 contains 13 residues. V was clipped by 6 bases and J by 6 bases, with 13 bases between them. In germline, CDR1 is PRHDT, CDR2 FYEKMQ (reference sequence). The CDR3 reads CASRPTAADTQYF. In nucleotides, the CDR3 is TGTGCCAGCAGACCCACAGCGGCGGATACGCAGTATTTT.

The chain combines TRBV29-1 with TRBJ2-2, with D hard to call. Germline V lookup: CDR1 SQVTM, CDR2 ANQGSEA. Between the trimmed V and J ends, which lost 6 bases and 6 bases, there was a span of 8 bases. The CDR3 contains 11 residues. CDR3 amino acids: CSVSVAGELFF. Here the CDR3 DNA reads TGCAGCGTCTCGGTCGCCGGGGAGCTGTTTTTT.

By share of the sample, this clone is medium-sized. The CDR3 protein is CASSQGLQETQYF. The CDR3 coding sequence is TGTGCCAGCAGCCAAGGACTCCAAGAGACCCAGTACTTC. This chain uses TRBV3-1 (or the pseudogene TRBV3-2) with TRBJ2-5, with no clear D. V was pared by 1 base and J by 1 base, with 4 bases between. Germline assignment: CDR1 LGHDT and CDR2 YNNKEL (reference sequence). The CDR3 loop spans 13 amino acids.